This TCR beta chain appears in the sequencing data of a study of cytomegalovirus exposure and HLA in healthy donors. The study's findings and limits: As was reported, the classifier diagnosed cytomegalovirus status with high specificity and sensitivity.

Germline assignment: CDR1 SGHNT and CDR2 YYREEE (reference sequence). This CDR3 has 15 amino acids. V was clipped by 4 bases and J by 8 bases, with 21 bases between them. Clones were sequenced by immunoSEQ multiplex PCR, and TCRdb holds only the in-frame ones, with some missing. The table has approximately 82,000 clones, roughly 96% seen once. Note on this clone: Its cognate antigen is unknown.

The chain has TRBV5-4 and TRBJ1-2, with D maybe TRBD1 (6 bases). Sequencing used PBMCs. The origin of this receptor is a young woman in good health and CMV-seronegative. The CDR3 sequence: CASSLGTPFLGGYTF. CDR3 nucleotide sequence: TGTGCCAGCAGCCTTGGGACACCGTTTCTTGGAGGCTACACCTTC.